The 14 T cell receptor beta chains given below trace back to one sample, sequenced in a study of regulatory T cells in long-lasting Graves disease (dated by TCRdb to the early 2020s). Libraries were made using multiplex PCR. The run used an Illumina HiSeq 4000. TCR beta libraries were built with iRepertoire HTBI primers and Arm-PCR amplification of CDR3 regions. The public sequencing data were trimmed at Q25 with fastp and processed into clonotypes with MiXCR by TCRdb, which kept only in-frame beta chains. Entries are consolidated by CDR3 protein sequence, retaining the most common genes and DNA. The sample records 350,000 to 500,000 distinct CDR3 sequences, 14% of which are singletons. Under 20% of the sample rests with the top ten. Explained via the paper, the time point label denotes: newly diagnosed GD, antithyroid drugs for less than 3 months. For both TCR sequencing and RNA sequencing, RNA was extracted from PBMCs using TRIzol.

The sample was also linked to a second study, of T cells in Graves' hyperthyroidism and ophthalmopathy.

The starting material was peripheral blood mononuclear cells (PBMCs), obtained at new diagnosis, from a patient treated with antithyroid drugs. The source of these receptors is a woman in her forties or fifties with Graves disease. Donor details come from another sample of the same person, matched by shared clones.

The chain carries TRBV5-1 and TRBJ2-7, with 11 bases aligning to TRBD2. Germline loops: CDR1 SGHRS, CDR2 YFSETQ. This CDR3 is 15 amino acids long. V trimming: 1 base; J trimming: 2 bases; junction bases outside the gene matches: 2. CDR3 sequence (DNA): TGCGCCAGCAGCTTGATAGCGGGAGGGACCTACGAGCAGTACTTC. Translated: CASSLIAGGTYEQYF.

The V and J genes are TRBV30 and TRBJ1-1; tentatively, D is TRBD1 (5 bases). The CDR3 has 13 residues. The germline CDR1 and CDR2 sequences are GTSNPN and SVGIG (reference sequence). The germline V and J ends were trimmed by 1 base and 1 base, with 7 bases remaining between them. In DNA, the CDR3 is TGTGCCTGGAGTGGGGGGGAGAACACTGAAGCTTTCTTT. This sequence encodes CAWSGGENTEAFF.

This clonotype showed up many times. The chain recombines TRBV29-1 with TRBJ2-5; the D is unclear. The CDR3 has 12 residues. The ends were cut back, 5 bases at V and 3 bases at J, with 10 bases in the middle. Germline V gene sequence: CDR1 SQVTM, CDR2 ANQGSEA. The CDR3 protein is CSVLYNEETQYF. In DNA, the CDR3 is TGCAGCGTTCTCTATAACGAAGAGACCCAGTACTTC.

Note on this clonotype: This may be a read error, as it is one base from a much larger clone. The chain carries TRBV12-3 or TRBV12-4 and TRBJ2-7, with 13 positions matching TRBD2. The CDR3 loop spans 20 amino acids. The CDR3 DNA reads TGTGCCAGCAGTTCGTTCCGTACTAGCGGGAGGGCCATTAGCTCCTACGAGCAGCACTTC. Its protein is CASSSFRTSGRAISSYEQHF.

There are a few counts of this clonotype. Being one base from a much bigger clone, this may be a read error. This chain joins TRBV12-3 or TRBV12-4 and TRBJ2-3; 12 bases agree with TRBD2. This CDR3 is 23 amino acids long. The CDR3 region is CASSPLLPLLAGGLTTSTDAQYF. DNA of the CDR3: TGTGCCAGCAGTCCGCTATTACCCTTACTAGCGGGAGGCCTAACAACTAGCACAGATGCGCAGTATTTT.

Ten or more counts support this clonotype. V usage is TRBV12-3 or TRBV12-4 and J usage is TRBJ2-7, with 12 bases lining up with TRBD2. Germline trimming cut 6 bases from V and 9 bases from J; bases unmatched to any gene: 6. The CDR3 runs 13 residues. CDR3 in amino acids: CASRTSGRTGQYF. In DNA, the CDR3 is TGTGCCAGCAGGACTAGCGGGAGAACGGGGCAGTACTTC.

A word on this clonotype: Germline and junction disagree at one end, which may indicate a read error. V gene TRBV5-4 combines with J gene TRBJ2-5; 10 bases are shared with TRBD1. The CDR3 sequence is 16 residues long. Germline-derived CDR1 and CDR2 are SGHNT and YYREEE (reference sequence). The CDR3 bases are TGCGCCAGCAGCCGATCGGGACAGGGGATTGGAGAGACCCAGTACTTC. It is translated as CASSRSGQGIGETQYF. The full variable domain, in which reference TRBV5-4 and TRBJ2-5 provide the parts outside the CDR3, is ETGVTQSPTHLIKTRGQQVTLRCSSQSGHNTVSWYQQALGQGPQFIFQYYREEENGRGNFPPRFSGLQFPNYSSELNVNALELDDSALYLCASSRSGQGIGETQYFGPGTRLLVL.

In regard to this clonotype: A much larger clone differs from this one at a single base, so this may be a read error. The chain carries TRBV10-3 and TRBJ2-7, with D possibly being TRBD1 or TRBD2 (5 bases each). The CDR3 is made up of 14 amino acids. Germline assignment: CDR1 ENHRY and CDR2 SYGVKD. Trimming stripped 5 bases from V and 7 bases from J, with 18 bases between. DNA of the CDR3: TGTGCCATCAGTCCGCAAAAAGAGGGGAATGAGCAGTACTTC. Its translation is CAISPQKEGNEQYF.

This clonotype was found many times. This sequence joins TRBV6-1 and TRBJ1-2, with a possible D match to TRBD1 (5 bases). In germline, CDR1 is MNHNS, CDR2 SASEGT. The CDR3 is 11 amino acids. This CDR3 reads CAVGQPYGYTF. The CDR3 coding sequence is TGTGCTGTGGGGCAGCCCTATGGCTACACCTTC.

J is TRBJ1-5 and V is TRBV30; TRBD1 is a possible D gene (6 bases). The CDR3 runs to 16 residues. V lost 2 bases to trimming and J lost 3 bases, with 17 bases between them. Germline V gives CDR1 GTSNPN, CDR2 SVGIG (reference sequence). The CDR3 coding sequence is TGTGCCTGGAGTACGTGGGGGCAGGGAGTCAATCAGCCCCAGCATTTT. Its translation: CAWSTWGQGVNQPQHF. The full variable domain, with the rest looked up from reference TRBV30 and TRBJ1-5, is SQTIHQWPATLVQPVGSPLSLECTVEGTSNPNLYWYRQAAGRGLQLLFYSVGIGQISSEVPQNLSASRPQDRQFILSSKKLLLSDSGFYLCAWSTWGQGVNQPQHFGDGTRLSIL.

This chain joins TRBV7-2 and TRBJ2-5, with 9 nucleotides matching TRBD2. J was trimmed by 11 bases and V by 2 bases; bases with no gene match: 18. The germline V gene has CDR1 SGHTA and CDR2 FQGNSA. CDR3 length: 17 residues. CDR3 bases: TGTGCCAGCAGCTTATCGGTTTGGGCTAGCGGGACGGGGGAGCAGTACTTC. It encodes CASSLSVWASGTGEQYF.

V and J are TRBV5-1 and TRBJ1-2, with 9 bases that match TRBD1. Germline assignment: CDR1 SGHRS and CDR2 YFSETQ. The V and J ends lost 0 bases and 4 bases, in that order; junction bases with no gene match: 7. The CDR3 has 16 residues. The CDR3, as DNA: TGCGCCAGCAGCTTGGAGGGACAGGGTGAAGCCTATGGCTACACCTTC. As protein: CASSLEGQGEAYGYTF.

This clonotype was counted ten times or more. The J gene is TRBJ2-7, the V gene TRBV28; 9 nucleotides line up with TRBD2. The germline V gene encodes CDR1 MDHEN and CDR2 SYDVKM. J gave up 1 base and V 3 bases, and 16 bases lay outside the gene matches. The CDR3 is 19 residues long. CDR3 sequence (DNA): TGTGCCAGCAGTTTCACCTGGAGGGTGGCGGGAGGGCGGTCCTACGAGCAGTACTTC. Translating gives CASSFTWRVAGGRSYEQYF.

Of note for this clonotype: This is likely a read error, given that the CDR3 carries no conserved phenylalanine or tryptophan at its end. The chain combines TRBV7-8 with TRBJ2-2; D is unresolved. The CDR3 is 15 residues long. The germline V gene encodes CDR1 SGHVS and CDR2 FQNEAQ. V was clipped by 3 bases and J by 3 bases, with 11 bases between them. CDR3 nucleotide sequence: TGTGCCAGCAGCTTTGGCAGGATGTACACCGGGGAGCTGTTTTCT. It yields the protein CASSFGRMYTGELFS.